This TCR beta chain stems from a study of blood T cell repertoires in COVID-19 (TCRdb year 2020). Regarding the complete study: Samples covering the acute and convalescent phases of COVID-19 were provided by collaborators in the United States, Italy and Spain. The material from the prospective study consisted of cDNA or gDNA derived from T cells, B-cell-depleted T cells, or PBMCs. Subjects who had been exposed to COVID-19, were actively infected with it, or had recovered from it provided the deeply sampled blood TCRbeta repertoires that made up the dataset. Where available, HLA class I and class II types were taken from metadata supplied by the sample provider and were not determined by assay-based typing. The samples were drawn from the first 160 participants of the ongoing ImmuneRACE study and from 950 to 1,500 subjects provided by 6 global collaborators. A de-identified subject ID, COVID-19 status, age in years and sex were almost always included in the sample metadata. A freely available public database, intended as a resource for researchers studying the immune response to SARS-CoV-2, is where the repertoires were released. Findings and caveats that apply to the study as a whole: The quantity of clinical and demographic metadata differed by source and by participant and was supplied without curation.

Whole blood was collected in K2EDTA tubes by collaborating institutions according to the institutions' own protocols. For TCRbeta analysis, collaborators shipped samples as frozen whole blood, isolated PBMCs, or DNA extracted from either of those sample types. Turning to this clone: Its antigen specificity is not known. The input lacks base qualities; no much larger clone sits a single base away.

TCRbeta CDR3 regions were amplified from genomic DNA by means of the immunoSEQ Assay, a bias-controlled multiplex PCR. Under the source paper's analysis protocol: Nucleated cell counts per sample were estimated from amplification of reference gene primers within the assay. To quantify the absolute abundance of each unique TCRbeta CDR3 rearrangement, sequence reads were collapsed and filtered. For each sample, productive Simpson clonality was calculated by taking the square root of Simpson's diversity index across productive rearrangements. As stored in TCRdb, this immuneACCESS dataset retains in-frame rearrangements with V and J assigned. A fraction of the clones does not appear; measured against another copy, unresolved V genes explain less than half of the discrepancy, and the remainder lacks a known reason. The DNA was the basis for D and trimming; V, J and clone size are from that table. The sample has about 400,000 clones on record, about 88% of them singletons. The ten largest account for around 3% of the sample.

Looking up the germline V gene (reference sequence) yields CDR1 SGHNT and CDR2 YYREEE. From its cysteine to its phenylalanine, the CDR3 spans 16 amino acids. Only the CDR3 portion is preserved as DNA: 48 bases, with reading frame beginning at the first base. Trimming takes 4 bases off V and 7 bases off J; junction bases not matched to a gene: 10. The chain is encoded by TRBV5-4 joined to TRBJ2-2, with 10 central nucleotides matching TRBD1. The receptor comes from a human donor in a cohort sampled during active COVID-19. Sequenced: peripheral blood. CDR3 reads: CASSPPGTGDGGELFF. The DNA sequence follows: TGTGCCAGCAGCCCCCCGGGGACAGGGGATGGCGGGGAGCTGTTTTTT.